This TCR beta chain came from a study of shared clonotypes between healthy human individuals. Study information: Three plates each covered CD4 naive and memory; CD8 naive two, CD8 memory one.

CDR3 length: 16 residues. The V gene's germline CDR1 is SGHRS and CDR2 YFSETQ. V trimming: 2 bases; J trimming: 1 base; junction bases outside the gene matches: 6. Regarding this clone: Antigen: not known.

Overall study findings and caveats: Relative to their counterparts shared across all four donors, non-shared clonotypes exhibited diminished generation probabilities.

It was into CD45RA+ naive and CD45RA-negative memory subsets that the CD4+ cells were split. About 30,000 T cell genomes (roughly 220 ng DNA) went into each sorted-subset replicate. Repertoires were generated with immunoSEQ multiplex PCR, while TCRdb's copy carries only in-frame clones and drops some. The sample includes approximately 1,500,000 clones, approximately 96% of them seen just once. The sequencing sample was made of naive CD4+ T cells sorted from blood. As to subset: CD45RA+ positively selected. The receptor's source is a young man in good health. The chain couples TRBV5-1 to TRBJ1-1; 9 nucleotides agree with TRBD1. Here the CDR3 DNA reads TGCGCCAGCAGCTTACAGGGGGCTGGATCGAACACTGAAGCTTTCTTT. This codes for CASSLQGAGSNTEAFF.